Given below is one TCR beta chain in context. The entry originates in a study of shared clonotypes between healthy human individuals. Overall study: The donor pool was made up of a couple of women and three men aged 18 to 49.

Germline values: CDR1 SGHDN, CDR2 FVKESK. This CDR3 is 15 amino acids long. With 0 bases removed from V and 4 bases from J, the gap between germline ends came to 12 bases. Profiled with immunoSEQ multiplex PCR; TCRdb holds only in-frame clones, not every one. The data show roughly 2,300,000 clones, just under 95% seen once. Sequencing used naive CD4+ T cells from PBMCs. The subset is: CD45RA+ positively selected. V usage is TRBV14 and J usage is TRBJ2-5; perhaps TRBD1 as D (5 bases). The TCR sequence derives from a man aged 18 to 29 in good health. Some clones in this sample may be carry-over from other donors' samples. The CDR3 nucleotides are TGTGCCAGCAGCCAAGACGTAAGGGGCCTAGAGACCCAGTACTTC. Translation gives CASSQDVRGLETQYF. Full variable domain (missing parts from reference TRBV14 and TRBJ2-5): EAGVTQFPSHSVIEKGQTVTLRCDPISGHDNLYWYRRVMGKEIKFLLHFVKESKQDESGMPNNRFLAERTGGTYSTLKVQPAELEDSGVYFCASSQDVRGLETQYFGPGTRLLVL.